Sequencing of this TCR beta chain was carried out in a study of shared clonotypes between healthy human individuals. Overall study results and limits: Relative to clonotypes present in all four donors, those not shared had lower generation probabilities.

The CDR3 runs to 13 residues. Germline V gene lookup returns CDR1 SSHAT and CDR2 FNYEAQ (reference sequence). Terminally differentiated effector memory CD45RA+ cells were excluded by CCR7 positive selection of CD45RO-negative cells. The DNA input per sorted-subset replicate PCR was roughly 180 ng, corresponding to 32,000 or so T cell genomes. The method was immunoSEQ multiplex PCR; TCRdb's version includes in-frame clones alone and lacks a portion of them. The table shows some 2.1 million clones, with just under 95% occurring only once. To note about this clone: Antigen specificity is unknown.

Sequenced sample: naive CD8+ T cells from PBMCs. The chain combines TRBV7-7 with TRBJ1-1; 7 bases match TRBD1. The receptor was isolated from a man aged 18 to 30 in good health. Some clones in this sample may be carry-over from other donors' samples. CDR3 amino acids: CVKGRQGDTEAFF. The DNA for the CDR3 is TGTGTAAAGGGACGCCAGGGGGACACTGAAGCTTTCTTT.